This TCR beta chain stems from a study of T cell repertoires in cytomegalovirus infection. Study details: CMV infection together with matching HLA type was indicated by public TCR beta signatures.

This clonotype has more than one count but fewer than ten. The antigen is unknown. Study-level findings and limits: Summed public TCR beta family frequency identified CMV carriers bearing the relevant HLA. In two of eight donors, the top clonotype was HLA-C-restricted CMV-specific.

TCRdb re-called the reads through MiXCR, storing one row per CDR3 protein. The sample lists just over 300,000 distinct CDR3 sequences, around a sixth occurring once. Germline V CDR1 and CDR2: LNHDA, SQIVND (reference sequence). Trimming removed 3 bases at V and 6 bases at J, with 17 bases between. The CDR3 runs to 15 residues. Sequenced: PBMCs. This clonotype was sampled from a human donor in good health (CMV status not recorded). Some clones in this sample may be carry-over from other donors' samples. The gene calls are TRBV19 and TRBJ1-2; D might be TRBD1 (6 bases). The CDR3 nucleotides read TGTGCCAGTAGTATTGCGGCAGGGGATGTGAATGGCTACACCTTC. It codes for CASSIAAGDVNGYTF.